This T cell receptor (beta chain) was profiled in a study of blood T cell repertoires in COVID-19. Study summary: From T cells, B-cell-depleted T cells, or PBMCs came the material, which was cDNA or gDNA.

Germline V gene lookup returns CDR1 GTSNPN and CDR2 SVGIG (reference sequence). J was trimmed by 3 bases and V by 5 bases; bases with no gene match: 4. The CDR3 covers 13 residues. Clones were sequenced by immunoSEQ multiplex PCR, and TCRdb holds only the in-frame ones, with some missing. The repertoire has approximately 130,000 clones, roughly three quarters of them found once; the top ten carry about a fifth. Sequenced: peripheral blood. V gene TRBV30 combines with J gene TRBJ1-5; 7 bases line up with TRBD1. The sequence was obtained from an older man with acute or convalescent COVID-19. Here the CDR3 reads CAWAGQNNQPQHF. Written as DNA, the CDR3 is TGTGCCTGGGCGGGACAGAACAATCAGCCCCAGCATTTT.